These 14 T cell receptor beta chains originate from one sample sequenced in a study of shared clonotypes between healthy human individuals. Produced via immunoSEQ multiplex PCR; TCRdb's table is partial and in-frame only. Here the sample spans hundreds of thousands of clones, 74% being singletons. The specimen sequenced was memory CD4+ T cells sorted from blood. Specified subset: CD45RA-negative fraction. These receptors all come from a woman in her 30s in good health.

The rearrangement joins TRBV6-5 to TRBJ2-2, with unresolved D. This CDR3 is built from 12 residues. The V gene lost 6 bases and the J gene lost 7 bases, with 9 bases spanning the gap. Looked up from germline, CDR1 is MNHEY and CDR2 is SVGAGI. The DNA of the CDR3 is TGTGCCAGCAGCTCACACCTCGGGGAGCTGTTTTTT. Its protein is CASSSHLGELFF.

The chain recombines TRBV29-1 with TRBJ2-1; 7 nucleotides line up with TRBD2. The CDR3 loop spans 14 amino acids. Germline-derived CDR1 and CDR2 are SQVTM and ANQGSEA. V lost 4 bases to trimming and J lost 7 bases; unmatched junction nucleotides: 10. The CDR3 protein is CSVVASGIGNEQFF. CDR3 bases: TGCAGCGTTGTTGCCAGCGGGATTGGGAATGAGCAGTTCTTC.

This sequence joins TRBV19 and TRBJ2-2; 7 bases agree with TRBD2. The CDR3 contains 15 residues. The J segment lost 4 bases and the V segment lost 6 bases, leaving 8 bases of the junction unmatched. Germline V gene data show CDR1 as LNHDA and CDR2 as SQIVND (reference sequence). CDR3 DNA sequence: TGTGCCAGTAGCCGTGGCGGGAGTTTCACCGGGGAGCTGTTTTTT. Translated: CASSRGGSFTGELFF. The variable domain in full, with the rest retrieved from reference TRBV19 and TRBJ2-2, is DGGITQSPKYLFRKEGQNVTLSCEQNLNHDAMYWYRQDPGQGLRLIYYSQIVNDFQKGDIAEGYSVSREKKESFPLTVTSAQKNPTAFYLCASSRGGSFTGELFFGEGSRLTVL.

About this clone itself: At one end the junction does not follow the germline gene, possibly because of a read error. V and J are TRBV29-1 and TRBJ2-2; 7 bases are a match to TRBD1. The CDR3 runs 16 residues. Germline-derived CDR1 and CDR2 are SQVTM and ANQGSEA. The CDR3 bases are TGCAGCGCTGAAACTTCCGGGACAGCGAACACCGGGGAGCTGTTTTTT. Translated: CSAETSGTANTGELFF.

The J gene is TRBJ1-6, the V gene TRBV28; D is undetermined. This CDR3 is built from 11 residues. V lost 3 bases and J 11 bases, leaving 5 bases between the germline ends. Germline lookup yields CDR1 MDHEN and CDR2 SYDVKM. CDR3 loop: CASSLRPPLHF. The CDR3 DNA reads as TGTGCCAGCAGTTTGAGGCCACCCCTCCACTTT. The entire variable domain, with the rest obtained from reference TRBV28 and TRBJ1-6, is as follows: DVKVTQSSRYLVKRTGEKVFLECVQDMDHENMFWYRQDPGLGLRLIYFSYDVKMKEKGDIPEGYSVSREKKERFSLILESASTNQTSMYLCASSLRPPLHFGNGTRLTVT.

About this clone: This may arise from a read error, as a much more abundant clone is one base away. This CDR3 reads CASSLGRRNTEAFF. The CDR3 nucleotides read TGTGCCAGCAGCTTAGGGCGGAGGAACACTGAAGCTTTCTTT. The chain links TRBV11-2 to TRBJ1-1; D not resolved. V was cut by 1 base and J by 1 base, with 7 bases left in between. The CDR3 is 14 amino acids. The germline V gene encodes CDR1 SGHAT and CDR2 FQNNGV.

The CDR3 nucleotides read TGCGCCAGCAGCTCCGTCACAGGTGGAGATACGCAGTATTTT. It translates to CASSSVTGGDTQYF. V usage is TRBV5-1 and J usage is TRBJ2-3; D is possibly TRBD1 (5 bases). Trimming left V 3 bases short and J 5 bases short, with 13 bases between. Germline V gene lookup returns CDR1 SGHRS and CDR2 YFSETQ. This CDR3 is built from 14 residues.

The CDR3 bases are TGTGCCAGCACCGCGGCGGATAGCACAGATACGCAGTATTTT. Translating it yields CASTAADSTDTQYF. This chain joins TRBV6-1 and TRBJ2-3, with unresolved D. V was cut by 7 bases and J by 0 bases, with 11 bases left in between. The CDR3 consists of 14 residues. Germline CDR1 and CDR2: MNHNS and SASEGT.

This clone has only one observation. The CDR3 sequence is CASSWDRGGYGYTF. The CDR3 coding sequence is TGTGCCAGCAGCTGGGACAGGGGAGGCTATGGCTACACCTTC. The chain uses TRBV5-6 and TRBJ1-2, with 10 bases aligning to TRBD1. The trim removed 3 bases at V and 4 bases at J, leaving 3 bases unmatched. This CDR3 is 14 amino acids long. CDR1 is SGHDT, CDR2 YYEEEE, per germline.

This clone came up a few times. V and J are TRBV5-1 and TRBJ2-1; D possibly corresponds to TRBD2 (5 bases). Between the trimmed V and J ends, which lost 2 bases and 9 bases, there was a span of 12 bases. The germline CDR1 and CDR2 sequences are SGHRS and YFSETQ. This CDR3 has 13 residues. The CDR3 here is CASSFSGNGEQFF. The CDR3 DNA sequence: TGCGCCAGCAGCTTTTCCGGGAACGGTGAGCAGTTCTTC.

Concerning this clone: The junction differs from germline at one of its ends, possibly a read error. The chain couples TRBV11-2 to TRBJ2-1; 7 bases are shared with TRBD2. CDR1 is SGHAT and CDR2 is FQNNGV in the germline V gene. This CDR3 has 15 residues. CDR3 loop: CASSFGAGRYNEQFF. CDR3 nucleotides: TGTGCCAGCAGCTTCGGAGCGGGACGGTACAATGAGCAATTCTTC.

V usage is TRBV27 and J usage is TRBJ1-2; TRBD1 agrees at 8 bases. This CDR3 contains 17 residues. Trimming removed 5 bases from V and 3 bases from J; junction bases left unmatched: 14. CDR1 is MNHEY and CDR2 is SMNVEV in the germline V gene (reference sequence). The CDR3 DNA reads TGTGCCAGCAGTATCAGCGCCGGGACAGGAGGTGACTATGGCTACACCTTC. This gives the protein CASSISAGTGGDYGYTF.

The chain has TRBV7-3 and TRBJ2-3; 10 nucleotides match TRBD2. V shed 4 bases, J shed 5 bases, and the junction held 6 bases outside the gene matches. The CDR3 has 15 residues. The germline V gene has CDR1 SGHTA and CDR2 FQGTGA. CDR3 sequence: CASSSNLAGVDTQYF. The CDR3 coding sequence is TGTGCCAGCAGCTCGAACCTAGCGGGAGTAGATACGCAGTATTTT.

The rearrangement links TRBV27 to TRBJ2-7; TRBD2 agrees at 10 bases. V dropped 4 bases and J dropped 6; count of bases not matched to a gene: 9. The CDR3 is made up of 15 amino acids. The germline gives CDR1 MNHEY, CDR2 SMNVEV (reference sequence). The chain's CDR3 is CASSSSSGSSFEQYF. The DNA of the CDR3 is TGTGCCAGCAGTTCGTCTAGCGGGAGCAGTTTCGAGCAGTACTTC.